The entry below describes one TCR beta chain. The sequencing template was cDNA reverse transcribed from extracted RNA. Here immunoSEQ multiplex PCR was the method, and the copy in TCRdb shows in-frame clones only, minus some. The sample gives 150,000 to 200,000 clones, around 71% of which show up once; about an eighth is in the top ten. This entry belongs to a study of CD8+ T cells in alopecia areata. This material consisted of CD8+ T cells sorted from blood, taken at week 0. This clonotype originated in a human donor with alopecia areata.

The CDR3 DNA is TGTGCCAGCAGCCCCCAACAGGGGAGCCGTGAAAAACTGTTTTTT. Its protein product is CASSPQQGSREKLFF. The J gene is TRBJ1-4, the V gene TRBV13; 7 bases map to TRBD1. The CDR3 has 15 amino acids. Germline lookup yields CDR1 PRHDT and CDR2 FYEKMQ (reference sequence). The ends lost 5 bases at V and 7 bases at J; junction bases unmatched: 10.